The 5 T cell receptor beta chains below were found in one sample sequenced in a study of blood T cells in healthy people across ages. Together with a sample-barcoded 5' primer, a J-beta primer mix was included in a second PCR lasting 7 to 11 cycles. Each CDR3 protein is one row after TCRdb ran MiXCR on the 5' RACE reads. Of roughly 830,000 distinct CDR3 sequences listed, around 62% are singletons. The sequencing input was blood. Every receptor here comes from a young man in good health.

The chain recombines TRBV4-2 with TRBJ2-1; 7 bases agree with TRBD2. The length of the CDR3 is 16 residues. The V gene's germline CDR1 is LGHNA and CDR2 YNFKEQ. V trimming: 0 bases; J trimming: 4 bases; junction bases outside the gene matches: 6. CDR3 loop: CASSQDHSGDYNEQFF. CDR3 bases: TGTGCCAGCAGCCAAGATCACAGCGGGGATTACAATGAGCAGTTCTTC.

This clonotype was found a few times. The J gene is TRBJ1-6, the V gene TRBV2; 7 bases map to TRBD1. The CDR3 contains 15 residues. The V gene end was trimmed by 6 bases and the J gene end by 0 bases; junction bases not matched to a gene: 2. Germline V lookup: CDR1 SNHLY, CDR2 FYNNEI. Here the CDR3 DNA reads TGTGCCAGCAGGGGGGACAGCTCCTATAATTCACCCCTCCACTTT. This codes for CASRGDSSYNSPLHF. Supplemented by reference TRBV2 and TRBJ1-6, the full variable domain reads EPEVTQTPSHQVTQMGQEVILRCVPISNHLYFYWYRQILGQKVEFLVSFYNNEISEKSEIFDDQFSVERPDGSNFTLKIRSTKLEDSAMYFCASRGDSSYNSPLHFGNGTRLTVT.

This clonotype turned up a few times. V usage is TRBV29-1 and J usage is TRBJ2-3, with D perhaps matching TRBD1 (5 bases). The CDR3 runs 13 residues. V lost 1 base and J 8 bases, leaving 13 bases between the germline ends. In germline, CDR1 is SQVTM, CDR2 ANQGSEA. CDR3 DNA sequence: TGCAGCGTTGAAGGACAGAACTCTGGTACGCAGTATTTT. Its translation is CSVEGQNSGTQYF.

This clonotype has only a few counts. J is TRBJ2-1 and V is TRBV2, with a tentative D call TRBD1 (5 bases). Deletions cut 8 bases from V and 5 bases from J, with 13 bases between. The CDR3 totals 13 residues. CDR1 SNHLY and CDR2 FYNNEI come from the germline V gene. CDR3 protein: CASQWVRDNEQFF. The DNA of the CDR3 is TGTGCCAGCCAATGGGTCAGGGACAATGAGCAGTTCTTC.

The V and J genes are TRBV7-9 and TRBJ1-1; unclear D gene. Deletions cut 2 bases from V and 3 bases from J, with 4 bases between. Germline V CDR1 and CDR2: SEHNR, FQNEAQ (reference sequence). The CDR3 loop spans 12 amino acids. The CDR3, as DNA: TGTGCCAGCAGCTTAAGGTACACTGAAGCTTTCTTT. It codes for CASSLRYTEAFF.